These 30 T cell receptor beta chains were all obtained from the same sample, sequenced in a study of T cell repertoires in cytomegalovirus infection. TCRdb independently ran MiXCR on the reads; one entry per CDR3 protein. The table shows 250,000 to 350,000 distinct CDR3 sequences, with under 30% occurring only once. Sequenced sample: PBMCs. These receptors were collected from a human donor in good health (CMV status not recorded). Some clones in this sample may be carry-over from other donors' samples.

The chain joins TRBV20-1 to TRBJ1-1, with TRBD1 matching 8 bases. The V and J ends lost 1 base and 9 bases, in that order; junction bases with no gene match: 10. CDR1 and CDR2 (germline): DFQATT, SNEGSKA (reference sequence). CDR3 length: 14 amino acids. The CDR3 here is CSARGTAGGAKAFF. In nucleotides, the CDR3 is TGCAGTGCTAGAGGAACGGCAGGGGGCGCGAAAGCTTTCTTT.

This clonotype came up a few times. The J gene is TRBJ2-1, the V gene TRBV27, with 7 bases aligning to TRBD2. In germline, CDR1 is MNHEY, CDR2 SMNVEV (reference sequence). V shed 7 bases and J 6 bases; nucleotides not matched to a gene: 12. CDR3 length: 15 residues. CDR3 DNA sequence: TGTGCCAGCATCCCTAGCGGAGGAAGGGGCAATGAGCAGTTCTTC. It specifies CASIPSGGRGNEQFF.

This clonotype was seen more than once but under ten times. The DNA of the CDR3 is TGTGCCAGTAGTCGGGGACTAGCGACAGATACGCAGTATTTT. This gives the protein CASSRGLATDTQYF. The rearrangement uses TRBV19 and TRBJ2-3, with 10 bases lining up with TRBD2. Trimming cost V 5 bases and J 3 bases; bases outside gene matches: 2. There are 14 residues in the CDR3. Germline V gene sequence: CDR1 LNHDA, CDR2 SQIVND (reference sequence).

In its sample, this clonotype was seen many times. This chain links TRBV7-8 with TRBJ1-1, with D perhaps matching TRBD1 (5 bases). V lost 4 bases and J 3 bases, leaving 12 bases between the germline ends. CDR1 is SGHVS and CDR2 is FQNEAQ in the germline V gene. The CDR3 covers 14 residues. CDR3 protein: CASSSPQGDTEAFF. In DNA form, the CDR3 reads TGTGCCAGCAGCTCCCCCCAGGGTGACACTGAAGCTTTCTTT.

The CDR3 protein is CASSSGTGKGQPQHF. CDR3 nucleotide sequence: TGTGCCAGCAGCTCCGGGACAGGGAAGGGTCAGCCCCAGCATTTT. The chain recombines TRBV11-2 with TRBJ1-5; 9 nucleotides align to TRBD1. Trimming cost V 4 bases and J 6 bases; bases outside gene matches: 7. This CDR3 is built from 15 residues. The V gene's germline CDR1 is SGHAT and CDR2 FQNNGV.

This clonotype was picked up a small number of times. This chain connects TRBV24-1 to TRBJ2-2; 9 bases are shared with TRBD1. The CDR3 runs to 13 residues. The V segment lost 9 bases and the J segment 4 bases; nucleotides outside the gene matches: 2. Germline CDR1 is KGHDR and CDR2 is SFDVKD. As DNA, the CDR3 is TGTGCCACCGGGGACAGGGTCACCGGGGAGCTGTTTTTT. This translates into CATGDRVTGELFF.

The CDR3 loop is CASSYSTSRLNTGELFF. The DNA of the CDR3 is TGTGCCAGCAGTTACTCGACTAGTCGCCTGAACACCGGGGAGCTGTTTTTT. The rearrangement links TRBV6-5 to TRBJ2-2; maybe TRBD2 (6 bases). Trimming left V 0 bases short and J 1 base short, with 12 bases between. CDR1 and CDR2 (germline): MNHEY, SVGAGI. The CDR3 loop spans 17 amino acids.

This clonotype was seen a few times. J is TRBJ2-7 and V is TRBV7-9; D uncertain. CDR3 size: 14 residues. Germline assignment: CDR1 SEHNR and CDR2 FQNEAQ (reference sequence). V lost 5 bases and J 6 bases, leaving 17 bases between the germline ends. Written as DNA, the CDR3 is TGTGCCAGCAGCCCGAGCCCAGCTAAGGGCGAGCAGTACTTC. Translating gives CASSPSPAKGEQYF.

This clonotype appeared a few times. The V call is TRBV24-1, the J call TRBJ2-7; 8 nucleotides match TRBD1. Germline V gene lookup returns CDR1 KGHDR and CDR2 SFDVKD. The V segment lost 3 bases and the J segment 2 bases; nucleotides outside the gene matches: 5. The CDR3 runs to 15 residues. CDR3 sequence reads: CATSDPRTGTYEQYF. The CDR3 DNA follows: TGTGCCACCAGTGATCCGAGGACAGGGACCTACGAGCAGTACTTC.

A few counts support this clonotype. V usage is TRBV12-3 or TRBV12-4 and J usage is TRBJ2-1, with 10 bases matching TRBD1. This CDR3 contains 16 residues. V dropped 4 bases and J dropped 2; count of bases not matched to a gene: 5. The CDR3 protein is CASSSGQGGTYNEQFF. CDR3 bases: TGTGCCAGCAGTTCAGGACAGGGGGGAACCTACAATGAGCAGTTCTTC.

Points on this clonotype: A read error may account for a junction end that differs from germline. V gene TRBV2 combines with J gene TRBJ2-7, with TRBD1 matching 7 bases. Germline lookup yields CDR1 SNHLY and CDR2 FYNNEI. This CDR3 is built from 14 residues. CDR3 amino acids: CASRSRDSSYEPYF. For the CDR3, the DNA is TGTGCCAGCAGAAGCAGGGACAGCTCCTACGAGCCGTACTTC.

This clonotype was seen repeatedly, ten times or more. The chain combines TRBV7-2 with TRBJ2-7, with TRBD1 identical over 9 bases. CDR3 length equals 14 residues. The V and J ends lost 5 bases and 0 bases, in that order; junction bases with no gene match: 2. Germline values: CDR1 SGHTA, CDR2 FQGNSA. CDR3 sequence reads: CASSRDRVSYEQYF. The CDR3 coding sequence is TGTGCCAGCAGCAGGGACAGGGTCTCCTACGAGCAGTACTTC. Variable domain in full (rest from reference TRBV7-2 and TRBJ2-7): GAGVSQSPSNKVTEKGKDVELRCDPISGHTALYWYRQSLGQGLEFLIYFQGNSAPDKSGLPSDRFSAERTGGSVSTLTIQRTQQEDSAVYLCASSRDRVSYEQYFGPGTRLTVT.

There are many counts of this clonotype. This chain links TRBV7-9 with TRBJ1-4, with D hard to call. The CDR3 loop spans 15 amino acids. CDR1 and CDR2 from the germline V gene are SEHNR and FQNEAQ (reference sequence). The V end lost 0 bases, the J end lost 3 bases, and 8 bases lay between the germline ends. The CDR3 DNA is TGTGCCAGCAGCTTAGCCCCCGGACCTAATGAAAAACTGTTTTTT. Amino acids: CASSLAPGPNEKLFF.

This clonotype was seen at least ten times. J is TRBJ1-5 and V is TRBV6-1; maybe TRBD1 (5 bases). With 4 bases removed from V and 1 base from J, the gap between germline ends came to 11 bases. CDR3 size: 15 residues. CDR1 and CDR2 from the germline V gene are MNHNS and SASEGT. The CDR3 loop is CASSALTASNQPQHF. The CDR3 coding sequence is TGTGCCAGCAGTGCACTGACAGCCAGCAATCAGCCCCAGCATTTT.

The chain carries TRBV19 and TRBJ2-3, with D unclear. The V end was cut by 3 bases, the J end by 5 bases, with 12 bases between. From germline, CDR1 is LNHDA and CDR2 SQIVND (reference sequence). The CDR3 totals 14 residues. DNA for the CDR3: TGTGCCAGTAGTATCGGTTTGTTGGAAGATACGCAGTATTTT. Amino acid sequence: CASSIGLLEDTQYF.

Details on this clonotype: A read error is possible here, since a much larger clone lies one base away. This chain links TRBV7-2 with TRBJ2-5, with TRBD1 matching over 9 bases. Looked up from germline, CDR1 is SGHTA and CDR2 is FQGNSA. CDR3 length: 16 residues. Trimming cost V 5 bases and J 5 bases; bases outside gene matches: 12. The DNA for the CDR3 is TGTGCCAGCAGCCCTCCCAGCACAGGGGGCCGGGAGACCCAGTACTTC. Its protein is CASSPPSTGGRETQYF. Full variable domain (outside the CDR3, taken from reference TRBV7-2 and TRBJ2-5): GAGVSQSPSNKVTEKGKDVELRCDPISGHTALYWYRQSLGQGLEFLIYFQGNSAPDKSGLPSDRFSAERTGGSVSTLTIQRTQQEDSAVYLCASSPPSTGGRETQYFGPGTRLLVL.

This clonotype was seen at least ten times. J is TRBJ1-1 and V is TRBV7-8, with TRBD1 as a possible D gene (6 bases). Trimming removed 1 base at V and 1 base at J, with 10 bases between. The germline CDR1 and CDR2 sequences are SGHVS and FQNEAQ. There are 15 residues in the CDR3. CDR3 residues: CASSLGGAANTEAFF. Written as DNA, the CDR3 is TGTGCCAGCAGCTTAGGGGGGGCTGCGAACACTGAAGCTTTCTTT.

This clonotype appeared a few times. The chain uses TRBV20-1 and TRBJ2-1; 9 positions match TRBD2. The CDR3 loop spans 14 amino acids. V shed 6 bases and J 3 bases; nucleotides not matched to a gene: 6. The germline gives CDR1 DFQATT, CDR2 SNEGSKA (reference sequence). The CDR3 loop reads CSARTSEGYNEQFF. CDR3 DNA sequence: TGCAGTGCAAGGACTAGCGAGGGCTACAATGAGCAGTTCTTC.

The chain uses TRBV18 and TRBJ1-2, with D uncertain. CDR1 KGHSH and CDR2 LQKENI come from the germline V gene. V gave up 2 bases and J gave up 3 bases, with 10 bases separating them. The CDR3 has 14 amino acids. The DNA for the CDR3 is TGTGCCAGCTCACCAGGGGAGTACGACTATGGCTACACCTTC. This translates into CASSPGEYDYGYTF. The full variable domain, its missing parts supplied by reference TRBV18 and TRBJ1-2, is NAGVMQNPRHLVRRRGQEARLRCSPMKGHSHVYWYRQLPEEGLKFMVYLQKENIIDESGMPKERFSAEFPKEGPSILRIQQVVRGDSAAYFCASSPGEYDYGYTFGSGTRLTVV.

The chain joins TRBV5-1 to TRBJ2-7; D is uncertain. V was cut by 0 bases and J by 5 bases, with 12 bases left in between. This CDR3 comprises 14 residues. The germline V gene has CDR1 SGHRS and CDR2 YFSETQ. This chain's CDR3 is CASSLEAASDEQYF. The DNA for the CDR3 is TGCGCCAGCAGCTTGGAGGCCGCATCGGACGAGCAGTACTTC.

Only a few counts were recorded for this clonotype. The chain joins TRBV7-2 to TRBJ2-3; a possible D gene is TRBD1 (5 bases). Trimming cost V 5 bases and J 9 bases, with 15 bases left between them. The CDR3 sequence is 13 residues long. Looked up from germline, CDR1 is SGHTA and CDR2 is FQGNSA. As DNA, the CDR3 is TGTGCCAGCAGCCGAATCAGGGCAAGAACGCAGTATTTT. It specifies CASSRIRARTQYF.

This clonotype has a count of ten or more. V gene TRBV7-6 combines with J gene TRBJ2-3; D unclear. The V gene lost 4 bases and the J gene lost 0 bases, with 14 bases spanning the gap. The CDR3 length is 16 residues. From germline, CDR1 is SGHVS and CDR2 FNYEAQ. The CDR3 bases are TGTGCCAGCAGCTCCCAGGAGTTTCCTAGCACAGATACGCAGTATTTT. Translation: CASSSQEFPSTDTQYF.

The V call is TRBV6-1, the J call TRBJ2-3, with a tentative D call TRBD1 (6 bases). V lost 6 bases to trimming and J lost 2 bases, with 12 bases between them. Germline V CDR1 and CDR2: MNHNS, SASEGT. The CDR3 loop spans 14 amino acids. The CDR3 DNA follows: TGTGCCAGCAGCTACAGGGCCCACACAGATACGCAGTATTTT. Translation: CASSYRAHTDTQYF.

The chain combines TRBV28 with TRBJ2-1, with D possibly TRBD2 on 6 matching bases. Germline V CDR1 and CDR2: MDHEN, SYDVKM. CDR3 length equals 15 residues. V shed 6 bases and J shed 3 bases, with 15 bases lying between them. CDR3 region: CASSLTGVYYNEQFF. The CDR3 nucleotides read TGTGCCAGCAGCCTTACGGGGGTCTACTACAATGAGCAGTTCTTC.

The gene calls are TRBV7-9 and TRBJ2-1, with 8 bases identical to TRBD2. CDR3 size: 18 residues. Per germline, CDR1 SEHNR and CDR2 FQNEAQ (reference sequence). V shed 6 bases, J shed 5 bases, and the junction held 18 bases outside the gene matches. The CDR3 region is CASSQGTFGRGYDNEQFF. The CDR3 DNA reads TGTGCCAGCAGTCAGGGGACTTTCGGGAGGGGTTACGACAATGAGCAGTTCTTC.

At least ten counts were recorded for this clonotype. This rearrangement joins TRBV12-3 or TRBV12-4 to TRBJ1-5, with a possible D match to TRBD1 (6 bases). The CDR3 sequence is 16 residues long. The V and J ends lost 2 bases and 2 bases respectively, with 13 bases between them. DNA for the CDR3: TGTGCCAGCAGTTTAAGGGGGTCGGGGGGCAATCAGCCCCAGCATTTT. Protein sequence: CASSLRGSGGNQPQHF.

This clonotype was seen repeatedly, ten times or more. The V call is TRBV7-2, the J call TRBJ2-5; 12 bases match TRBD1. The germline gives CDR1 SGHTA, CDR2 FQGNSA. J was trimmed by 4 bases and V by 1 base; bases with no gene match: 13. The CDR3 length is 19 residues. The CDR3 DNA follows: TGTGCCAGCAGCTTAGTAGGGACAGGGGGCGCAGGGGGAGTAGAGACCCAGTACTTC. Translation gives CASSLVGTGGAGGVETQYF.

The genes are TRBV7-2 and TRBJ2-7, with TRBD1 matching over 8 bases. J gave up 1 base and V 5 bases, and 4 bases lay outside the gene matches. Germline CDR1 reads SGHTA; CDR2 reads FQGNSA. This CDR3 is built from 14 residues. The CDR3 coding sequence is TGTGCCAGCAGCGCAGACAGGGGATCCTACGAGCAGTACTTC. As protein: CASSADRGSYEQYF.

This chain joins TRBV13 and TRBJ2-7; the D is unclear. CDR1 is PRHDT and CDR2 is FYEKMQ in the germline V gene (reference sequence). The CDR3 contains 13 residues. The ends were cut back, 3 bases at V and 1 base at J, with 7 bases in the middle. This CDR3 is CASSFLGSYEQYF. The CDR3 DNA reads as TGTGCCAGCAGCTTTTTGGGATCCTACGAGCAGTACTTC. Drawing the rest from reference TRBV13 and TRBJ2-7, the complete variable domain is AAGVIQSPRHLIKEKRETATLKCYPIPRHDTVYWYQQGPGQDPQFLISFYEKMQSDKGSIPDRFSAQQFSDYHSELNMSSLELGDSALYFCASSFLGSYEQYFGPGTRLTVT.

As for this clonotype: A read error may explain this, as a much larger clone is one base away. The chain has TRBV12-5 and TRBJ2-7; D is ambiguous. V was trimmed by 5 bases and J by 4 bases, leaving 18 bases between them. The CDR3 runs to 15 residues. Germline CDR1 reads LGHNT; CDR2 reads FRNRAP. CDR3 protein: CASGTHPRADYEQYF. The DNA for the CDR3 is TGTGCTAGTGGTACACACCCCCGGGCAGATTACGAGCAGTACTTC.